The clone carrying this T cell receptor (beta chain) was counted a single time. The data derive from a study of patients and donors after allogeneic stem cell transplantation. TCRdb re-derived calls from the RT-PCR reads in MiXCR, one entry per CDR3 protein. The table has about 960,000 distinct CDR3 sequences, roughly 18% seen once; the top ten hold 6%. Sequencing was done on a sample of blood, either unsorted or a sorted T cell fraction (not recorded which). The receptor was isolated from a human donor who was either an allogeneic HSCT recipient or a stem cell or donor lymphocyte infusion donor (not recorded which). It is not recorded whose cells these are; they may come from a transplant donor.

The CDR3 nucleotides read TGTGCCAGCAGTGAGCGGGAGTTCTCCTACAATGAGCAGTTCTTC. Protein: CASSEREFSYNEQFF. This chain links TRBV2 with TRBJ2-1; the match to TRBD2 covers 7 bases. There are 15 residues in the CDR3. Losses at the gene ends were 3 bases for V and 0 bases for J; bases not matched to a gene: 2. CDR1 SNHLY and CDR2 FYNNEI come from the germline V gene.